Presented here are 11 T cell receptor beta chains from one specimen sequenced in a study of blood T cell repertoires in COVID-19. Using immunoSEQ multiplex PCR, the repertoire was profiled, and TCRdb retains in-frame clones only, with some absent. There are a few hundred thousand clones in the sample; around 89% occur only once, and 0.75% to 0.9% lies in the top ten. The sample comprised peripheral blood. These TCRs come from a man between 25 and 39 years old with acute or convalescent COVID-19.

This clone was seen a few times. The chain has TRBV27 and TRBJ1-3, with D tentatively TRBD1 (5 bases). The length of the CDR3 is 14 residues. The germline V gene encodes CDR1 MNHEY and CDR2 SMNVEV (reference sequence). The V gene lost 5 bases and the J gene lost 4 bases, with 12 bases spanning the gap. In DNA form, the CDR3 reads TGTGCCAGCAGTCCAGGGTATGGCGGAAACACCATATATTTT. The encoded protein is CASSPGYGGNTIYF.

In its sample, this clone was seen once. The genes are TRBV27 and TRBJ1-6; 9 positions agree with TRBD1. This CDR3 region has 16 residues. CDR1 is MNHEY, CDR2 SMNVEV, per germline (reference sequence). V gave up 6 bases and J gave up 8 bases; unmatched junction bases: 11. The CDR3 sequence: CASRNGRDRVDSPLHF. In DNA, the CDR3 is TGTGCCAGCAGGAACGGCCGGGACAGGGTGGATTCACCCCTCCACTTT.

The chain carries TRBV15 and TRBJ2-5; TRBD2 matches 16 bases. Trimming cost V 7 bases and J 2 bases; bases outside gene matches: 13. The CDR3 totals 19 residues. Germline V gene lookup returns CDR1 LNHNV and CDR2 YYDKDF (reference sequence). The CDR3 spells CATTKRGGTSGGAQETQYF. The DNA for the CDR3 is TGTGCCACCACTAAGAGGGGCGGGACTAGCGGGGGGGCACAAGAGACCCAGTACTTC.

This rearrangement joins TRBV3-1 (or the pseudogene TRBV3-2) to TRBJ1-5, with TRBD1 matching 7 bases. Germline trimming cut 4 bases from V and 4 bases from J; bases unmatched to any gene: 7. This CDR3 comprises 15 residues. CDR1 is LGHDT and CDR2 is YNNKEL in the germline V gene (reference sequence). CDR3 amino acids: CASSRQGSENQPQHF. CDR3 in DNA: TGTGCCAGCAGCCGACAGGGTAGTGAGAATCAGCCCCAGCATTTT.

The chain carries TRBV9 and TRBJ2-6, with TRBD1 as a possible D gene (6 bases). The CDR3 loop spans 17 amino acids. The V and J ends lost 6 bases and 4 bases respectively, with 20 bases between them. Germline V gene lookup returns CDR1 SGDLS and CDR2 YYNGEE. Here the CDR3 DNA reads TGTGCCAGCACTTTAACGGTAGGGGGTTCCGGGGCCAACGTCCTGACTTTC. Translation: CASTLTVGGSGANVLTF. Drawing the rest from reference TRBV9 and TRBJ2-6, the complete variable domain is DSGVTQTPKHLITATGQRVTLRCSPRSGDLSVYWYQQSLDQGLQFLIQYYNGEERAKGNILERFSAQQFPDLHSELNLSSLELGDSALYFCASTLTVGGSGANVLTFGAGSRLTVL.

The chain carries TRBV7-9 and TRBJ1-5; no definite D call. Germline values: CDR1 SEHNR, CDR2 FQNEAQ (reference sequence). This CDR3 has 12 residues. Trimming took off 5 bases at V and 4 bases at J, with 6 bases between the two ends. CDR3 loop: CASSQHNQPQHF. DNA of the CDR3: TGTGCCAGCAGCCAACATAATCAGCCCCAGCATTTT.

The CDR3 nucleotides read TGCGCCAGCAGCTCATCAGGACAGGGAGTCACTAACACTGAAGCTTTCTTT. Its protein is CASSSSGQGVTNTEAFF. The chain is built from TRBV5-1 and TRBJ1-1, with TRBD1 matching 8 bases. Germline lookup yields CDR1 SGHRS and CDR2 YFSETQ. The CDR3 totals 17 residues. The J segment lost 2 bases and the V segment lost 3 bases, leaving 12 bases of the junction unmatched.

The chain uses TRBV19 and TRBJ1-1; D call uncertain. Germline CDR1 and CDR2: LNHDA and SQIVND (reference sequence). V shed 9 bases and J shed 5 bases, with 13 bases lying between them. The CDR3 covers 12 residues. CDR3: CASKTGGTEAFF. CDR3 DNA: TGTGCCAGCAAAACGGGCGGGACTGAAGCTTTCTTT.

This clone was seen just once. The rearrangement joins TRBV19 to TRBJ1-1; D gene ambiguous. The CDR3 is 14 amino acids. The V and J ends lost 3 bases and 1 base respectively, with 9 bases between them. Germline V gives CDR1 LNHDA, CDR2 SQIVND (reference sequence). The CDR3 DNA reads as TGTGCCAGTAGTATTGAGGTGTCGAACACTGAAGCTTTCTTT. Its translation: CASSIEVSNTEAFF. Full variable domain (rest looked up from reference TRBV19 and TRBJ1-1): DGGITQSPKYLFRKEGQNVTLSCEQNLNHDAMYWYRQDPGQGLRLIYYSQIVNDFQKGDIAEGYSVSREKKESFPLTVTSAQKNPTAFYLCASSIEVSNTEAFFGQGTRLTVV.

The chain joins TRBV30 to TRBJ2-7; a weak D match, TRBD2 (7 bases). The CDR3 runs 14 residues. Germline CDR1 and CDR2: GTSNPN and SVGIG (reference sequence). V lost 4 bases and J 6 bases, leaving 19 bases between the germline ends. CDR3 sequence: CAWTLIQGGGEQYF. The CDR3 DNA reads as TGTGCCTGGACCCTTATTCAGGGAGGGGGCGAGCAGTACTTC.

V usage is TRBV5-4 and J usage is TRBJ1-2, with a weak D call TRBD1 (5 bases). V gave up 4 bases and J gave up 2 bases, with 15 bases separating them. CDR1 and CDR2 from the germline V gene are SGHNT and YYREEE (reference sequence). This CDR3 spans 15 amino acids. The chain's CDR3 is CASSPAGRINYGYTF. For the CDR3, the DNA is TGTGCCAGCAGCCCGGCGGGACGAATAAACTATGGCTACACCTTC.